This TCR beta chain appears in the sequencing data of a study of monozygotic twins with cystic fibrosis. Only in-frame clones appear in the TCRdb table, and some are missing; sequencing was by immunoSEQ multiplex PCR. The sample gives some 32,000 clones, more than 85% of which show up once; roughly 1% is in the top ten. About this clone itself: No antigen is known for it.

Whole-study results and caveats: Monozygotic CF twins shared more identical nucleotide clonotypes than unrelated patients.

Germline V gives CDR1 LGHNA, CDR2 YSLEER. The germline V and J ends were trimmed by 2 bases and 0 bases, with 17 bases remaining between them. This CDR3 is built from 17 residues. Source material: blood. The chain employs TRBV4-3 and TRBJ2-7; D is possibly TRBD2 (5 bases). The sequence came from a girl aged 2-10 years with cystic fibrosis. The CDR3 sequence is CASSQRASGPFSYEQYF. The DNA of the CDR3 is TGCGCCAGCAGCCAAAGAGCGAGCGGTCCGTTCTCCTACGAGCAGTACTTC.